This T cell receptor (beta chain) was documented in a study of T cells in Graves' hyperthyroidism and ophthalmopathy. This clonotype was recorded a few times. The junction and the germline gene differ at one end; a read error may be behind it. CDR3 length equals 15 residues. Germline CDR1 MNHNS, CDR2 SASEGT. Template material for amplifying TCR beta CDR3 regions consisted of RNA transcripts. A set of HTBI primers served as the primers for a first-round RT-PCR of the TCR CDR3. One entry per CDR3 protein, called by TCRdb with MiXCR from the multiplex PCR reads. The sample has 450,000 to 600,000 distinct CDR3 sequences, less than 15% seen once. It was 10 ml of fresh peripheral blood that supplied the PBMCs.

This sequence joins TRBV6-1 and TRBJ2-3; TRBD2 aligns across 8 bases. The clonotype originates from a woman in her 40s with Graves' hyperthyroidism. Sequenced input: blood. CDR3 in DNA: TGTGCCAGCACTGAAAGGGCGGGAGGAACAGATACGCAGTATTTT. It codes for CASTERAGGTDTQYF.